The entry below describes one T cell receptor beta chain. This clone showed up just a few times. Its antigen remains undetermined. Nothing much larger sits one base from this clone, and base qualities are not available. The sample is drawn from a study of blood T cell repertoires in COVID-19 (dated by TCRdb to between 2020 and 2021). About the study as a whole: The collaborator samples originated in the United States, Italy and Spain and spanned the acute and convalescent phases of COVID-19. Deeply sampled blood TCRbeta repertoires from subjects exposed to, actively infected with, or recovered from COVID-19 were included in the dataset. Nearly every sample came with metadata listing a de-identified subject ID, COVID-19 status, age in years and sex. The repertoires were released in a freely available public database intended as a resource for research on the immune response to SARS-CoV-2. Where HLA class I and class II types were available, the types were taken from metadata supplied by the sample provider, not from assay-based typing. Samples were obtained from the ongoing ImmuneRACE study (first 160 participants) and from some 1,300 subjects provided by 6 global collaborators. The material from the prospective study consisted of cDNA or gDNA derived from T cells, B-cell-depleted T cells, or PBMCs.

TCRbeta CDR3 regions were amplified from genomic DNA by means of the immunoSEQ Assay, a bias-controlled multiplex PCR. The paper's data handling went like this. The number of nucleated cells in each sample was estimated from the amplification of reference gene primers within the assay. Sequence reads were collapsed and filtered to measure the absolute abundance of every unique TCRbeta CDR3 rearrangement. For each sample, productive Simpson clonality was calculated by taking the square root of Simpson's diversity index across productive rearrangements. TCRdb re-hosts the immuneACCESS table, in-frame sequences only. Its copies lack some clones; in the studies checked, an unresolved V gene accounts for under half of them, and the cause for the rest is not known. V and J calls and clone size are as listed in that table; D and trimming were resolved from the DNA. The sample table contains 85,000 to 100,000 clones; only one count was recorded for 75% to 85% of them. The ten largest clones add up to around 5% of the sample.

In Seattle, one collaborating source enrolled patients while the infection was active and tracked those patients longitudinally over the course of disease. Collaborating institutions collected whole blood in K2EDTA tubes following their own protocols. For TCRbeta analysis, collaborator samples were shipped as frozen whole blood, as isolated PBMCs, or as DNA extracted from either sample type. The CDR3 numbers 15 residues from cysteine through phenylalanine. The sequence is cut down to CDR3 DNA, 45 bases in frame from base 1. The germline V and J ends show losses of 6 bases and 3 bases respectively, and no gene match explains 9 bases of the junction. Via the germline V gene, CDR1 is MGHDK and CDR2 SYGVNS. Study-wide findings and limitations: How much clinical and demographic metadata was included differed by source and by participant, and the metadata was provided uncurated.

Sample: peripheral blood. This sequence uses TRBV25-1 and TRBJ2-3, and TRBD1 matches 7 of the central bases. The sequence derives from a man older than 75 with COVID-19, enrolled during active disease. The bases are TGTGCCAGCAGACCCGACAGGGATGGTACAGATACGCAGTATTTT. Protein translation: CASRPDRDGTDTQYF.